The T cell receptor beta chain described here comes from a study of T cells expressing NK-cell markers. Study details: According to the study, TCR beta repertoires originated from sorted CD3+CD56+NKG2C+, CD3+CD56+NKG2C- and CD3+CD56-NKG2C+ T cells. In the group of eight sequenced donors, seven were HCMV-seropositive and one was seronegative.

TCRdb re-called the 5' RACE reads and catalogs CDR3 proteins one per entry, DNA excluded. The sample totals about 260,000 distinct CDR3 sequences. In the case of this clonotype: Its target is not known.

Overall study results and limits: Top CD8+ clonotypes included the dominant CD3+CD56+NKG2C+ clonotypes in several donors. Whether expanded NKG2C+ T cell clones recognized HCMV stayed uncertain.

The receptor's source is a woman aged 18-70 years in good health. The sample comprised blood T cells: a sorted CD56 or NKG2C T cell subset, CD4+ or CD8+ T cells, or bulk PBMC T cells (not recorded which).

CDR3 protein: CASSLVPGAHSGNTIYF. V usage is TRBV7-2 and J usage is TRBJ1-3; TCRdb picks TRBD1, but there is no DNA to check that call. Germline V gene lookup returns CDR1 SGHTA and CDR2 FQGNSA. The CDR3 is made up of 17 amino acids.